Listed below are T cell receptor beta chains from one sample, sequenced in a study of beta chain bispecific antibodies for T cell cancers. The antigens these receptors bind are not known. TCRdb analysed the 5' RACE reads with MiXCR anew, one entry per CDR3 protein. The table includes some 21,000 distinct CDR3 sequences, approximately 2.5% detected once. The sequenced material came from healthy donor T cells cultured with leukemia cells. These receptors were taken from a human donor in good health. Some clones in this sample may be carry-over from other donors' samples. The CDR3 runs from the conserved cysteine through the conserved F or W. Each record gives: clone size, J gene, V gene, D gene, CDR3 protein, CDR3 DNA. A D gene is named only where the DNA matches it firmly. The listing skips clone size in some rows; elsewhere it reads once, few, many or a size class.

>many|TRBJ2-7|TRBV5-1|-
CASSLAPLTYEQYF
TGCGCCAGCAGCTTGGCCCCACTGACCTACGAGCAGTACTTC
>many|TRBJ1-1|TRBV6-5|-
CASSSGTGNTEAFF
TGTGCCAGCAGTTCCGGGACGGGGAACACTGAAGCTTTCTTT
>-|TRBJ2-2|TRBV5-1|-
CASSQEGVTGELFF
TGCGCCAGCAGCCAAGAAGGGGTCACCGGGGAGCTGTTTTTT
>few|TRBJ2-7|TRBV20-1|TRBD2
CSAPPTSGEYEQYF
TGCAGTGCCCCCCCCACTAGCGGAGAGTACGAGCAGTACTTC
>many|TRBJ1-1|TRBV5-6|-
CASSLEGAGTEAFF
TGTGCCAGCAGCTTGGAGGGAGCCGGCACTGAAGCTTTCTTT
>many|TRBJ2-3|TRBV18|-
CASSLTSSTDTQYF
TGTGCCAGCTCACTCACATCGAGCACAGATACGCAGTATTTT
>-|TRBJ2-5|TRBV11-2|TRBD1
CASSDRDREETQYF
TGTGCCAGCAGCGACCGGGACAGGGAAGAGACCCAGTACTTC
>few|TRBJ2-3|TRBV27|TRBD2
CASTTWSGGDTQYF
TGTGCCAGCACCACATGGTCGGGAGGAGATACGCAGTATTTT
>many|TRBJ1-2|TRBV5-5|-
CASSLADRAYGYTF
TGTGCCAGCAGCCTTGCCGACAGAGCCTATGGCTACACCTTC
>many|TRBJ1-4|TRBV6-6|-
CASSYSGASFNEKLFF
TGTGCCAGCAGTTACTCTGGGGCCAGTTTTAATGAAAAACTGTTTTTT
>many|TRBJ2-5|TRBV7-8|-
CASSLDARRLQETQYF
TGTGCCAGCAGCTTAGACGCTCGGAGGCTCCAGGAGACCCAGTACTTC
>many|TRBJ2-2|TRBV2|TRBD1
CASSEDRVLFF
TGTGCCAGCAGTGAGGACAGGGTCCTGTTTTTT
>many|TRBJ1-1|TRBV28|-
CASSFQASEAFF
TGTGCCAGCAGTTTTCAGGCCTCAGAAGCTTTCTTT
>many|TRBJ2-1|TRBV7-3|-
CASSLTEGYNEQFF
TGTGCCAGCAGCTTAACGGAGGGTTACAATGAGCAGTTCTTC
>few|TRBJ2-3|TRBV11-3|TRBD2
CASSGRALAGGPEDTQYF
TGTGCCAGCAGCGGCAGGGCTTTAGCGGGGGGGCCTGAAGATACGCAGTATTTT
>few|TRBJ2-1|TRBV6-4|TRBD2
CASSVGGAPNEQFF
TGTGCCAGCAGTGTCGGGGGGGCCCCCAATGAGCAGTTCTTC
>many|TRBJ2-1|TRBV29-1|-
CSVKTRGAENNEQFF
TGCAGCGTCAAGACACGGGGGGCGGAGAACAATGAGCAGTTCTTC
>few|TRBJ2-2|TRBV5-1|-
CASSSLGVVQTNTGELFF
TGCGCCAGCAGCTCACTCGGTGTGGTCCAAACTAACACCGGGGAGCTGTTTTTT
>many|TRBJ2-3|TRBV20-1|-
CSARSGDLTDTQYF
TGCAGTGCTCGCTCGGGGGACCTCACAGATACGCAGTATTTT
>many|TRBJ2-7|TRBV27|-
CASSLGTGYTYEQYF
TGTGCCAGCAGTTTAGGAACAGGGTATACCTACGAGCAGTACTTC
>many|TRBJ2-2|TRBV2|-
CASSASLVGGELFF
TGTGCCAGCAGTGCTTCCCTGGTTGGCGGGGAGCTGTTTTTT
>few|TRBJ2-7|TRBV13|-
CASSSGPNPYEQYF
TGTGCCAGCAGCTCCGGGCCTAACCCCTACGAGCAGTACTTC
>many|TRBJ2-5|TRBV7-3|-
CASSLTNQETQYF
TGTGCCAGCAGCCTGACAAACCAAGAGACCCAGTACTTC
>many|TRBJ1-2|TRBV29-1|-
CSVEEGGNYGYTF
TGCAGCGTTGAGGAGGGGGGTAACTATGGCTACACCTTC
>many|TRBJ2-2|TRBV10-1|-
CASSGPRGPNTGELFF
TGCGCCAGCAGTGGACCCAGGGGTCCGAACACCGGGGAGCTGTTTTTT
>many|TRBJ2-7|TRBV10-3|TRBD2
CAISELLAGATPRGEQYF
TGTGCCATCAGTGAGCTACTAGCGGGGGCCACTCCCCGGGGAGAGCAGTACTTC
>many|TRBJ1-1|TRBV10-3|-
CAISGEGGTEAFF
TGTGCCATCAGTGGGGAGGGGGGGACTGAAGCTTTCTTT
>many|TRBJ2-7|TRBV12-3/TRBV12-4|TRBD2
CASSLGEGYEQYF
TGTGCCAGCAGTTTGGGGGAGGGCTACGAGCAGTACTTC
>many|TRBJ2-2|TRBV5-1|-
CASSRVRASNTGELFF
TGCGCCAGCAGCCGTGTCCGGGCTTCGAACACCGGGGAGCTGTTTTTT